This TCR beta chain was sequenced in a study of blood T cell repertoires in COVID-19. Study summary: Acute-phase and convalescent COVID-19 samples originated in the United States, Italy and Spain. From T cells, B-cell-depleted T cells, or PBMCs came the material, which was cDNA or gDNA.

The CDR3 has 13 residues. Germline-derived CDR1 and CDR2 are SQVTM and ANQGSEA. The ends were cut back, 2 bases at V and 2 bases at J, with 9 bases in the middle. Authors' methods: Reference gene primer amplification in the assay estimated nucleated cell counts. Here immunoSEQ multiplex PCR was the method, and the copy in TCRdb shows in-frame clones only, minus some. V and J calls and clone size come straight from that table; D and trimming were deduced from the DNA. The data contain 20,000 to 30,000 clones, roughly 89% of them singletons. This clone was picked up one time. The chain joins TRBV29-1 to TRBJ1-2; no definite D call. This receptor was taken from an older man with COVID-19, enrolled during active disease. The sequencing input was peripheral blood. The CDR3 DNA sequence: TGCAGCGTTGAACCGGTTTGGAACTATGGCTACACCTTC. Residues: CSVEPVWNYGYTF.